The present T cell receptor beta chain was sequenced within a study of T-cell reconstitution after alpha-beta-depleted transplantation in children (dated by TCRdb to the mid-2010s). About the investigation overall: Using TCR repertoire profiling, the study quantitatively followed how T-cell immune reconstitution unfolded in children after TCRalphabeta/CD19-depleted allogeneic hematopoietic cell transplantation.

This clonotype turned up a few times. This receptor's antigen is unknown. Base qualities are not provided; no much larger clone lies one nucleotide away. Based on the germline V gene, the CDR1 and CDR2 sequences are SGHTA and FQGTGA. Trimming takes 5 bases from V and 3 bases from J, and the germline ends sit 26 bases apart. The CDR3 holds 19 amino acids from the cysteine to the phenylalanine. The only DNA kept is the CDR3, 57 bases in frame from the first base. The library was built by means of PCR. The sequencer was an Illumina HiSeq 2500. Molecular barcoding was employed in the preparation of TCR libraries, with unique molecular identifiers being used to normalize TCRbeta repertoire quantification. TCRdb reprocessed the public reads (quality trimming at Q25 with fastp, clone calling with MiXCR) and kept in-frame beta chains. Identical CDR3 proteins give one entry, which carries the most common genes and DNA. The sample table lists a few hundred thousand distinct CDR3 sequences, more than 9% of them with a count of one. Around 9.1% of the sample comes from the top ten.

This TCR derives from a human donor who donated a stem cell graft to a child with SCID. This chain joins TRBV7-3 to TRBJ2-4; tentative D gene TRBD1, with 6 bases matching. Here the sequenced sample was PBMCs from the stem cell graft donor, taken from the stem cell graft. The CDR3 protein: CASSPGHLAPGLYKNIQYF. In nucleotide form, the sequence is TGTGCCAGCAGCCCGGGACACCTAGCCCCGGGGCTATACAAAAACATTCAGTACTTC.